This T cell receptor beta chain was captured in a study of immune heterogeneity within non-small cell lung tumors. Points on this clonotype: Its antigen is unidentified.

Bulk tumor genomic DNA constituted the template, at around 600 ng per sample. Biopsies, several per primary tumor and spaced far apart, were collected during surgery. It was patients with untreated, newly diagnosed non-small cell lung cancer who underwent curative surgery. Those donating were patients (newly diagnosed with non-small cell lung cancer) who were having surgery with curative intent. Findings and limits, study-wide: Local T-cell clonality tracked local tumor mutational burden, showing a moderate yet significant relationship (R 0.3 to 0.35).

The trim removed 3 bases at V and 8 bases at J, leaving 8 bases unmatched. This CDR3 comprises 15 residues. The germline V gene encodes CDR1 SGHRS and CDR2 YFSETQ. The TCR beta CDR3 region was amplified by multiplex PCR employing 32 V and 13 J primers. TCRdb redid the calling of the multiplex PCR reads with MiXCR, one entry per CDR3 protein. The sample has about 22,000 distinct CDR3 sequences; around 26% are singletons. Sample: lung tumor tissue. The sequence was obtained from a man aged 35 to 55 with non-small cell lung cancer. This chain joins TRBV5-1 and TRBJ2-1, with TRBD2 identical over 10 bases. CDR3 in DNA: TGCGCCAGCAGCTCATCTAGCGGGAGTGTATATGAGCAGTTCTTC. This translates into CASSSSSGSVYEQFF.